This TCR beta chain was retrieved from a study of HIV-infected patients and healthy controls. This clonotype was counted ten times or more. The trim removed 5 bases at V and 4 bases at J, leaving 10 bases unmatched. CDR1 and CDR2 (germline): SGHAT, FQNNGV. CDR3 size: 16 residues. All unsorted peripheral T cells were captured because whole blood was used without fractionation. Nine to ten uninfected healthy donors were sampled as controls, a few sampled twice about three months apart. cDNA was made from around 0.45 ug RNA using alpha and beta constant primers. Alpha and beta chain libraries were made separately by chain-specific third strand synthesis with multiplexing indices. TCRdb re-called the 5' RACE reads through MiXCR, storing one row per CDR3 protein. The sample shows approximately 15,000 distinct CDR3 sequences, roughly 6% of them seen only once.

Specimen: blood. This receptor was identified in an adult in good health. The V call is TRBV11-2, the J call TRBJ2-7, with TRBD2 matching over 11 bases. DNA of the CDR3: TGTGCCAGCAGCCCGTTAACTAGCGGGGGCCGGTACGAGCAGTACTTC. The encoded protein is CASSPLTSGGRYEQYF. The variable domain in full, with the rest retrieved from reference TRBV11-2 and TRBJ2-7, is EAGVAQSPRYKIIEKRQSVAFWCNPISGHATLYWYQQILGQGPKLLIQFQNNGVVDDSQLPKDRFSAERLKGVDSTLKIQPAKLEDSAVYLCASSPLTSGGRYEQYFGPGTRLTVT.